The 9 T cell receptor beta chains listed next were all sequenced from one sample in a study of CD8 T cells in Susac syndrome. RNA totalling roughly 0.5 to 1 ug underwent reverse transcription with random hexamers. Via MiXCR, TCRdb re-called the immunoSEQ multiplex PCR reads, giving one row per CDR3 protein. This sample has some 160,000 distinct CDR3 sequences, with 94% found just once. The material sequenced was CD4+ T cells from PBMCs. The receptors originated from a human donor with Susac syndrome.

The CDR3 loop reads CSARAGQAYGYTF. For the CDR3, the DNA is TGCAGTGCTAGAGCGGGACAGGCCTATGGCTACACCTTC. The rearrangement joins TRBV20-1 to TRBJ1-2; 8 bases are a match to TRBD1. V lost 1 base and J lost 4; bases outside the gene matches: 2. This CDR3 has 13 residues. Germline-derived CDR1 and CDR2 are DFQATT and SNEGSKA (reference sequence).

The chain is built from TRBV20-1 and TRBJ2-2; 8 bases align to TRBD2. Looked up from germline, CDR1 is DFQATT and CDR2 is SNEGSKA (reference sequence). V lost 2 bases and J lost 4; bases outside the gene matches: 6. This CDR3 is 15 amino acids long. CDR3: CSARSGGAGTGELFF. DNA of the CDR3: TGCAGTGCTAGATCGGGAGGGGCAGGCACCGGGGAGCTGTTTTTT.

The CDR3 protein is CSARGQGLYYGYTF. The CDR3, as DNA: TGCAGTGCTAGAGGACAGGGCCTTTACTATGGCTACACCTTC. J is TRBJ1-2 and V is TRBV20-1; 7 positions match TRBD1. This CDR3 has 14 amino acids. V shed 1 base and J 3 bases; nucleotides not matched to a gene: 5. In germline, CDR1 is DFQATT, CDR2 SNEGSKA (reference sequence).

The gene calls are TRBV20-1 and TRBJ2-7; 7 bases fit TRBD1. Trimming cost V 5 bases and J 4 bases; bases outside gene matches: 11. The CDR3 is made up of 14 amino acids. Germline V gene lookup returns CDR1 DFQATT and CDR2 SNEGSKA (reference sequence). Written as DNA, the CDR3 is TGCAGTGCTTTGAGACAGGGAAGTAAATACGAGCAGTACTTC. This codes for CSALRQGSKYEQYF.

V usage is TRBV12-3 or TRBV12-4 and J usage is TRBJ1-2; D remains ambiguous. V lost 6 bases to trimming and J lost 5 bases, with 13 bases between them. The CDR3 runs 13 residues. The CDR3 here is CASRLDASYGYTF. The CDR3 DNA is TGTGCCAGCAGACTCGACGCGAGTTATGGCTACACCTTC.

The V call is TRBV30, the J call TRBJ1-2; D not certain. The CDR3 length is 13 residues. Germline lookup yields CDR1 GTSNPN and CDR2 SVGIG (reference sequence). Trimming left V 3 bases short and J 5 bases short, with 13 bases between. The CDR3 region is CAWSPADWYGYTF. The CDR3 region has the DNA TGTGCCTGGAGCCCGGCGGACTGGTATGGCTACACCTTC.

This clonotype was observed once. The chain is built from TRBV4-2 and TRBJ1-1; no clear D. The CDR3 consists of 16 residues. V gave up 0 bases and J gave up 1 base, with 12 bases separating them. Germline V CDR1 and CDR2: LGHNA, YNFKEQ. The CDR3 DNA sequence: TGTGCCAGCAGCCAAGATCGGTCGACACCGAACACTGAAGCTTTCTTT. Translation gives CASSQDRSTPNTEAFF.

The J gene is TRBJ2-5, the V gene TRBV20-1; 10 bases align to TRBD1. CDR1 and CDR2 (germline): DFQATT, SNEGSKA (reference sequence). Trimming took 6 bases from V and 5 from J; bases not matched to a gene: 12. The CDR3 covers 15 residues. CDR3 in amino acids: CSAIRQGAVGETQYF. CDR3 nucleotide sequence: TGCAGTGCAATTCGACAGGGGGCGGTCGGGGAGACCCAGTACTTC.

V usage is TRBV5-1 and J usage is TRBJ2-1, with 10 bases that match TRBD1. The V gene's germline CDR1 is SGHRS and CDR2 YFSETQ. V lost 0 bases and J lost 7; bases outside the gene matches: 4. This CDR3 is 15 amino acids long. CDR3 amino acids: CASSLERTGGNEQFF. In DNA form, the CDR3 reads TGCGCCAGCAGCTTGGAACGGACAGGGGGGAATGAGCAGTTCTTC.